These T cell receptor beta chains were read from a single sample in a study of tumor and adjacent non-tumor tissue in lung cancer. TCRdb called the multiplex PCR reads again in MiXCR, with one record for every CDR3 protein. The sample has 60,000 to 85,000 distinct CDR3 sequences; more than 75% are singletons. The sequenced sample consisted of distant non-tumor lung tissue. The receptor source for this set is a man aged 60 to 69 with non-small cell lung cancer. CDR3s include the opening cysteine and the closing phenylalanine or tryptophan. A D gene is named only where the DNA matches it firmly. Clone size is not always given. Where it is, it says once, few, many or a class for expanded clones.

d_gene: TRBD1; abundance: few; j_gene: TRBJ1-4; v_gene: TRBV29-1; CDR3aa: CSVGTGGTIEKLFF; CDR3nt: TGTAGCGTGGGGACAGGGGGCACTATTGAAAAACTGTTTTTT
d_gene: -; abundance: -; j_gene: TRBJ2-7; v_gene: TRBV6-5; CDR3aa: CASSCEWNSYEQYF; CDR3nt: TGTGCCAGCAGTTGCGAATGGAACTCCTACGAGCAGTACTTT
d_gene: TRBD1; abundance: many; j_gene: TRBJ2-2; v_gene: TRBV28; CDR3aa: CASSSGTGSNTGELFF; CDR3nt: TGTGCCAGCAGTTCCGGGACAGGGTCGAACACCGGGGAGCTGTTTTTT
d_gene: -; abundance: -; j_gene: TRBJ2-5; v_gene: TRBV4-1; CDR3aa: CASSQGGAGSQETQYF; CDR3nt: TGCGCCAGCAGCCAAGGGGGGGCAGGGAGTCAAGAGACCCAGTACTTC
d_gene: TRBD2; abundance: few; j_gene: TRBJ2-3; v_gene: TRBV11-2; CDR3aa: CASSLMAGGPIDTQYF; CDR3nt: TGTGCCAGCAGCTTAATGGCGGGGGGGCCTATAGATACGCAGTATTTT
d_gene: -; abundance: -; j_gene: TRBJ1-1; v_gene: TRBV6-5; CDR3aa: CANSTAQGRTGAFF; CDR3nt: TGTGCCAACAGTACCGCCCAGGGGAGGACTGGAGCTTTCTTT
d_gene: -; abundance: many; j_gene: TRBJ2-3; v_gene: TRBV6-1; CDR3aa: CASTPSTDTQYF; CDR3nt: TGTGCCAGCACTCCTAGCACAGATACGCAGTATTTT
d_gene: -; abundance: -; j_gene: TRBJ1-2; v_gene: TRBV6-5; CDR3aa: CASCRHGGNNYGYTF; CDR3nt: TGTGCCAGTTGTCGACATGGTGGGAATAACTATGGCTACACCTTC
d_gene: -; abundance: -; j_gene: TRBJ2-7; v_gene: TRBV6-2/TRBV6-3; CDR3aa: CASRHSRETYEQYF; CDR3nt: TGTGCCAGCAGACACAGCAGGGAAACCTACGAGCAGTACTTC
d_gene: -; abundance: medium-sized; j_gene: TRBJ2-5; v_gene: TRBV29-1; CDR3aa: CSVSRGGETQYF; CDR3nt: TGCAGCGTCTCCCGGGGTGGGGAGACCCAGTACTTC
d_gene: TRBD1; abundance: -; j_gene: TRBJ2-2; v_gene: TRBV10-3; CDR3aa: CAISDFTGANTGELFF; CDR3nt: TGTGCCATCAGTGACTTCACAGGGGCGAACACCGGGGAGCTGTTTTTT
d_gene: TRBD2; abundance: -; j_gene: TRBJ2-1; v_gene: TRBV12-5; CDR3aa: CASGSRTSGYNEQSF; CDR3nt: TGTGCTAGTGGTTCCAGGACTAGCGGCTACAATGAGCAGTCCTTC
d_gene: TRBD2; abundance: -; j_gene: TRBJ2-3; v_gene: TRBV6-6; CDR3aa: CASTPGGPMDTQYF; CDR3nt: TGTGCCAGCACCCCGGGAGGGCCGATGGATACGCAGTATTTT
d_gene: -; abundance: -; j_gene: TRBJ2-5; v_gene: TRBV6-5; CDR3aa: CASSYGNGETHYF; CDR3nt: TGTGCTAGCAGTTACGGGAATGGAGAGACCCATTACTTC
d_gene: -; abundance: -; j_gene: TRBJ2-5; v_gene: TRBV4-1; CDR3aa: CASSQEDERSRGETQYF; CDR3nt: TGCGCCAGCAGCCAAGAGGACGAGAGATCGAGGGGAGAGACCCAGTACTTC
d_gene: -; abundance: -; j_gene: TRBJ2-1; v_gene: TRBV6-4; CDR3aa: CASNELGPGEQFF; CDR3nt: TGTGCCAGCAATGAATTAGGGCCCGGTGAGCAGTTCTTC